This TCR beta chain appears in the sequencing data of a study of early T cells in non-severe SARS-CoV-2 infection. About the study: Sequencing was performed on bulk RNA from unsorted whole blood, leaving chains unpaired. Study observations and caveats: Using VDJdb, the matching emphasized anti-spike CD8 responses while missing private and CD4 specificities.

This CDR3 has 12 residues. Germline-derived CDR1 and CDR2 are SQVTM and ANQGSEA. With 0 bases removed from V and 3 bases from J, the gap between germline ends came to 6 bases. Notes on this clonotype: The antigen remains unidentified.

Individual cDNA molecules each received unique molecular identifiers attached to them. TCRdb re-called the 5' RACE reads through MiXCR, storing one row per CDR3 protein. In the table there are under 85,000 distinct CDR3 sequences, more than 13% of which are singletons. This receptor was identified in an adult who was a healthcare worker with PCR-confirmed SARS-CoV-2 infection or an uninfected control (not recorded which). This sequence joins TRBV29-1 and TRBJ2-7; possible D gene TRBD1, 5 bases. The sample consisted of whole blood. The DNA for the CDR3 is TGCAGCGTTGAAGATGACAGCTACGAGCAGTACTTC. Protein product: CSVEDDSYEQYF.